The T cell receptor beta chain described here comes from a study of HIV-infected patients and healthy controls. Broader study findings: Compared with untreated HIV+ repertoires, healthy controls showed roughly threefold more distinct CDR3s and higher Shannon diversity. CMV-associated CDR3s mostly grew nonsignificantly during therapy, while HIV-associated CDR3s declined significantly.

Germline V gene data show CDR1 as SEHNR and CDR2 as FQNEAQ (reference sequence). There are 15 residues in the CDR3. Between the trimmed V and J ends, which lost 8 bases and 2 bases, there was a span of 15 bases. Reverse transcription used 450 to 650 ng RNA and constant-region primers for alpha and beta. Separate chain-specific third strand synthesis with multiplexing indices produced the alpha and beta libraries. A single record per CDR3 protein comes from TCRdb applying MiXCR to the 5' RACE reads. Of around 8,800 distinct CDR3 sequences listed, roughly 7% are singletons. The repertoire came from unfractionated whole blood and reflected all unsorted peripheral T cells. Peripheral blood, 2 to 3 ml, was drawn for RNA extraction. This clonotype has only a few counts. What it recognizes is unknown.

V is TRBV7-9 and J is TRBJ2-2; a weak D match, TRBD2 (5 bases). This clonotype was obtained from an adult with HIV infection. This specimen was blood, taken before antiretroviral therapy. The CDR3 sequence: CASPYAAGNTGELFF. The CDR3, as DNA: TGTGCCAGCCCCTATGCCGCGGGTAACACCGGGGAGCTGTTTTTT.